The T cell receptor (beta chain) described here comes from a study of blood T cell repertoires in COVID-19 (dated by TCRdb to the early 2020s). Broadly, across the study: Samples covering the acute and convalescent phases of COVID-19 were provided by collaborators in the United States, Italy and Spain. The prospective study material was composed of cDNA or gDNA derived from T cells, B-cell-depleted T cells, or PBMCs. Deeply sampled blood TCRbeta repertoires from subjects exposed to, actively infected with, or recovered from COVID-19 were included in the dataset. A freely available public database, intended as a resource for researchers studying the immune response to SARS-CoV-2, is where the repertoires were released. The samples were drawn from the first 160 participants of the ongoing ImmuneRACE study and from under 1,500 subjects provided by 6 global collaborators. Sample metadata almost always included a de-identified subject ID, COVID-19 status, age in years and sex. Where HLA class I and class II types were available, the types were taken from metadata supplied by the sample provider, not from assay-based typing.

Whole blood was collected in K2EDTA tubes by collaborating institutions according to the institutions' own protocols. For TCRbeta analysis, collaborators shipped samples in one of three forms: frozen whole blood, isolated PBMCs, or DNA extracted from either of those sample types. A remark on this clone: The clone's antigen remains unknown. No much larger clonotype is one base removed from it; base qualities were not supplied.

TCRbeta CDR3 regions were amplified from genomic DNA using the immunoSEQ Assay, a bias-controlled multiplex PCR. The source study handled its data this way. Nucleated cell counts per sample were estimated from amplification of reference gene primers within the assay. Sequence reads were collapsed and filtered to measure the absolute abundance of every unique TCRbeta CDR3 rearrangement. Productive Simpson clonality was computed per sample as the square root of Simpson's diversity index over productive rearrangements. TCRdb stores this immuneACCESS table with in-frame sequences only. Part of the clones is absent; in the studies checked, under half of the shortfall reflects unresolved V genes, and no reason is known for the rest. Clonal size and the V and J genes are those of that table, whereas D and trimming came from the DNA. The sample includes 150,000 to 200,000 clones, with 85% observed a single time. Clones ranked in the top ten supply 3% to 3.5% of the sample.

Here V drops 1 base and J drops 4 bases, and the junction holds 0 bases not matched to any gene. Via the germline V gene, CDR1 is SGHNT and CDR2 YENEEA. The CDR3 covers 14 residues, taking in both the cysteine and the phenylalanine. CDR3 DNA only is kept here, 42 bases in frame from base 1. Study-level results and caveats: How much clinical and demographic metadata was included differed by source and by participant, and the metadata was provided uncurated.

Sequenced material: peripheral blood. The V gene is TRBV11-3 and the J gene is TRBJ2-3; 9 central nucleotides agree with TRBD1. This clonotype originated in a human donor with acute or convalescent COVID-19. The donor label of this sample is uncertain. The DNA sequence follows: TGTGCCAGCAGCTTAGGGGACAGGGCAGATACGCAGTATTTT. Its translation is CASSLGDRADTQYF.